Following are 4 T cell receptor beta chains from one sample sequenced in a study of CD8 T cells in ankylosing spondylitis. Study observations and caveats: For ankylosing spondylitis blood, a TCR beta motif of fewer than 10 highly homologous variants appeared characteristic.

Using its own MiXCR run on the 5' RACE reads, TCRdb lists one record per CDR3 protein. Altogether about 340,000 distinct CDR3 sequences are present, roughly 8% being singletons, with the ten largest covering roughly 14%. These receptors' targets are unknown. Sequencing used blood, either unsorted or a sorted T cell fraction (not recorded which). The receptor source for this set is a male donor with ankylosing spondylitis.

The chain combines TRBV4-2 with TRBJ1-4; D is unclear. Per the germline V gene, CDR1 is LGHNA and CDR2 is YNFKEQ. The germline V and J ends were trimmed by 0 bases and 4 bases, with 9 bases remaining between them. The CDR3 length is 15 residues. The CDR3 sequence is CASSQDRGSNEKLFF. The DNA of the CDR3 is TGTGCCAGCAGCCAAGATCGTGGCAGTAATGAAAAACTGTTTTTT.

At least ten counts were recorded for this clonotype. This sequence joins TRBV5-1 and TRBJ2-1, with 9 bases that match TRBD2. Germline V lookup: CDR1 SGHRS, CDR2 YFSETQ. The V and J ends lost 4 bases and 4 bases, in that order; junction bases with no gene match: 9. The CDR3 contains 16 residues. DNA of the CDR3: TGCGCCAGCAGCAGGCCCGTAGCGGGAGATTACAATGAGCAGTTCTTC. It is translated as CASSRPVAGDYNEQFF.

CDR3 bases: TGTGCCAGCAGCCAAGCGGAGGGGGCAACCGAGCAGTACTTC. This gives the protein CASSQAEGATEQYF. The J gene is TRBJ2-7, the V gene TRBV7-9; a possible D gene is TRBD1 (7 bases). The CDR3 length is 14 residues. Trimming took off 5 bases at V and 6 bases at J, with 17 bases between the two ends. Germline V gene sequence: CDR1 SEHNR, CDR2 FQNEAQ (reference sequence).

This clonotype appeared many times. This sequence joins TRBV4-2 and TRBJ2-7; no firm D call. The CDR3 contains 13 residues. CDR1 is LGHNA, CDR2 YNFKEQ, per germline. V was shortened by 1 base and J by 3 bases, with 7 bases between the two germline ends. The CDR3 bases are TGTGCCAGCAGCCAAGGGCAGAACTACGAGCAGTACTTC. This sequence encodes CASSQGQNYEQYF.